Following are 11 T cell receptor beta chains from one sample sequenced in a study of T cell responses to AZD1222 COVID-19 vaccine. The protocol was immunoSEQ multiplex PCR, while the TCRdb copy is restricted to in-frame clones and leaves out a portion. Among over 85,000 clones listed, about 90% were seen once. Specimen: peripheral blood, collected 28 days after the second AZD1222 dose. All receptors derive from an adult who received the AZD1222 COVID-19 vaccine.

This chain links TRBV11-3 with TRBJ2-4; no reliable D call. The germline V gene encodes CDR1 SGHNT and CDR2 YENEEA. The CDR3 extends over 13 amino acids. V lost 0 bases to trimming and J lost 0 bases, with 0 bases between them. The DNA for the CDR3 is TGTGCCAGCAGCTTAGAAGCCAAAAACATTCAGTACTTC. Protein sequence: CASSLEAKNIQYF.

DNA of the CDR3: TGTGCCAGCAGCCGCTACCCTAGCGGACCGAACACCGGGGAGCTGTTTTTT. It yields the protein CASSRYPSGPNTGELFF. This chain uses TRBV3-1 (or the pseudogene TRBV3-2) with TRBJ2-2; 7 bases are shared with TRBD2. The germline gives CDR1 LGHDT, CDR2 YNNKEL (reference sequence). The V and J ends lost 4 bases and 0 bases, in that order; junction bases with no gene match: 8. This CDR3 spans 17 amino acids.

The gene calls are TRBV12-3 or TRBV12-4 and TRBJ2-7, with D unresolved. With 3 bases removed from V and 5 bases from J, the gap between germline ends came to 11 bases. The CDR3 extends over 13 amino acids. The CDR3: CASSFGAWDEQYF. CDR3 in DNA: TGTGCCAGCAGTTTTGGAGCGTGGGACGAGCAGTACTTC.

CDR3 residues: CASSYFPGGNTEAFF. The CDR3 nucleotides read TGTGCCAGCAGTTACTTCCCGGGAGGAAACACTGAAGCTTTCTTT. V gene TRBV6-5 combines with J gene TRBJ1-1, with no clear D. The V and J ends lost 1 base and 2 bases respectively, with 11 bases between them. The CDR3 runs 15 residues. The germline V gene has CDR1 MNHEY and CDR2 SVGAGI.

This clone was detected once. The chain has TRBV6-1 and TRBJ1-2; 7 bases agree with TRBD1. This CDR3 contains 15 residues. CDR1 and CDR2 (germline): MNHNS, SASEGT. V gave up 2 bases and J gave up 4 bases; unmatched junction bases: 7. The CDR3 loop reads CASSEWDRVSYGYTF. CDR3 DNA sequence: TGTGCCAGCAGTGAATGGGACAGAGTCTCCTATGGCTACACCTTC.

The V gene is TRBV9, the J gene TRBJ2-3, with 7 bases that match TRBD1. This CDR3 comprises 14 residues. Germline V gene sequence: CDR1 SGDLS, CDR2 YYNGEE. V trimming: 4 bases; J trimming: 4 bases; junction bases outside the gene matches: 6. CDR3 amino acids: CASSSRTGADTQYF. CDR3 in DNA: TGTGCCAGCAGCTCCAGGACAGGTGCAGATACGCAGTATTTT.

The chain combines TRBV2 with TRBJ2-2, with D perhaps matching TRBD1 or TRBD2 (5 bases each). The CDR3 is made up of 15 amino acids. Germline lookup yields CDR1 SNHLY and CDR2 FYNNEI. V lost 7 bases, J lost 5 bases, and 17 bases lay in between. The CDR3 bases are TGTGCCAGCACGTTGTCAGGGAGTATTACCGGGGAGCTGTTTTTT. Its translation: CASTLSGSITGELFF.

The V call is TRBV9, the J call TRBJ2-3, with TRBD2 matching 14 bases. After removal of 4 bases from V and 3 bases from J, the junction contained 13 bases not matched to a gene. CDR1 is SGDLS, CDR2 YYNGEE, per germline. This CDR3 region has 19 residues. CDR3 nucleotide sequence: TGTGCCAGCAGCACGGGACTAGCGGGAGTAGCGCACGGGACAGATACGCAGTATTTT. This gives the protein CASSTGLAGVAHGTDTQYF. Supplemented by reference TRBV9 and TRBJ2-3, the full variable domain reads DSGVTQTPKHLITATGQRVTLRCSPRSGDLSVYWYQQSLDQGLQFLIQYYNGEERAKGNILERFSAQQFPDLHSELNLSSLELGDSALYFCASSTGLAGVAHGTDTQYFGPGTRLTVL.

The V and J genes are TRBV5-1 and TRBJ2-2; 10 bases align to TRBD2. CDR3 length equals 18 residues. The junction had 14 bases not matched to a gene; V was cut back by 4 bases and J by 5 bases. CDR1 and CDR2 from the germline V gene are SGHRS and YFSETQ. CDR3 region: CASSLRGGLAGETGELFF. The CDR3 bases are TGCGCCAGCAGCCTACGCGGGGGGCTAGCGGGAGAAACCGGGGAGCTGTTTTTT.

This clone was observed a few times. V is TRBV3-1 (or the pseudogene TRBV3-2) and J is TRBJ2-7, with D maybe TRBD2 (6 bases). The germline V and J ends were trimmed by 0 bases and 0 bases, with 12 bases remaining between them. The CDR3 has 16 residues. Germline CDR1 is LGHDT and CDR2 is YNNKEL (reference sequence). The CDR3 sequence: CASSQEGRGNSYEQYF. As DNA, the CDR3 is TGTGCCAGCAGCCAAGAAGGGCGCGGGAACTCCTACGAGCAGTACTTC.

The CDR3 region is CASSFGTGGSSSTEAFF. The CDR3 bases are TGTGCCAGCAGCTTCGGGACAGGGGGAAGTTCGAGCACTGAAGCTTTCTTT. This chain uses TRBV7-9 with TRBJ1-1; TRBD1 aligns across 11 bases. The V gene's germline CDR1 is SEHNR and CDR2 FQNEAQ (reference sequence). This CDR3 comprises 17 residues. V lost 3 bases to trimming and J lost 4 bases; unmatched junction nucleotides: 10.